The 29 T cell receptor beta chains reported below all come from one sample, sequenced in a study of blood T cell repertoires in COVID-19. Clones were sequenced by immunoSEQ multiplex PCR, and TCRdb holds only the in-frame ones, with some missing. The repertoire holds over 150,000 clones, with roughly 80% as singletons. Sequenced: peripheral blood. The receptor set was obtained from a woman older than 75 with COVID-19, enrolled during active disease.

The rearrangement links TRBV9 to TRBJ1-5; D remains ambiguous. CDR3 length: 14 residues. The V end lost 0 bases, the J end lost 4 bases, and 8 bases lay between the germline ends. Germline lookup yields CDR1 SGDLS and CDR2 YYNGEE. Here the CDR3 DNA reads TGTGCCAGCAGCGTAGATCCCAGAAATCAGCCCCAGCATTTT. It codes for CASSVDPRNQPQHF.

The rearrangement uses TRBV5-4 and TRBJ2-5; 13 bases align to TRBD2. J gave up 4 bases and V 4 bases, and 7 bases lay outside the gene matches. Germline loops: CDR1 SGHNT, CDR2 YYREEE (reference sequence). This CDR3 region has 16 residues. CDR3 amino acids: CASSPLGLAGPETQYF. The CDR3 DNA reads TGTGCCAGCAGCCCCTTGGGACTAGCGGGGCCAGAGACCCAGTACTTC.

V usage is TRBV6-5 and J usage is TRBJ1-4, with 8 bases fitting TRBD1. The CDR3 has 14 amino acids. J gave up 7 bases and V 8 bases, and 9 bases lay outside the gene matches. The germline CDR1 and CDR2 sequences are MNHEY and SVGAGI. CDR3 coding DNA: TGTGCCAGCGGAGGACAGGGTCGATTTGAAAAACTGTTTTTT. It specifies CASGGQGRFEKLFF.

This chain uses TRBV4-2 with TRBJ1-2; no definite D call. V lost 6 bases to trimming and J lost 5 bases, with 16 bases between them. The CDR3 is made up of 14 amino acids. CDR1 is LGHNA and CDR2 is YNFKEQ in the germline V gene. As DNA, the CDR3 is TGTGCCAGCAGTCCTGCACGGGGAGGGTATGGCTACACCTTC. Protein product: CASSPARGGYGYTF.

The V call is TRBV12-3 or TRBV12-4, the J call TRBJ2-7; 7 bases map to TRBD2. This CDR3 contains 13 residues. The V gene end was trimmed by 7 bases and the J gene end by 0 bases; junction bases not matched to a gene: 3. CDR3 sequence reads: CASKLAFSYEQYF. The CDR3 DNA follows: TGTGCCAGCAAACTAGCGTTCTCCTACGAGCAGTACTTC.

The chain recombines TRBV6-5 with TRBJ1-6; D possibly corresponds to TRBD1 (5 bases). Trimming pared 6 bases from V and 7 bases from J, leaving 16 bases between. This CDR3 is 15 amino acids long. Germline V lookup: CDR1 MNHEY, CDR2 SVGAGI. CDR3 in amino acids: CASSQMGGANSPLHF. Here the CDR3 DNA reads TGTGCCAGCAGCCAAATGGGGGGTGCCAATTCACCCCTCCACTTT.

Concerning this clone itself: One end of the junction does not line up with germline, which may come from a read error. The chain uses TRBV7-7 and TRBJ2-3, with 8 bases fitting TRBD2. The CDR3 runs 14 residues. Germline CDR1 is SSHAT and CDR2 is FNYEAQ (reference sequence). CDR3 coding DNA: TGTGCTAGCAGCCCGGGACTAGAAGTGGATACGCAGTATTTT. Encoded protein: CASSPGLEVDTQYF.

V and J are TRBV7-2 and TRBJ2-7; no reliable D call. V was cut by 0 bases and J by 4 bases, with 4 bases left in between. CDR1 and CDR2 (germline): SGHTA, FQGNSA. CDR3 length: 12 amino acids. The CDR3 sequence: CASSLARYEQYF. CDR3 in DNA: TGTGCCAGCAGCTTAGCTCGGTACGAGCAGTACTTC.

A single count supports this clone. The rearrangement links TRBV7-9 to TRBJ2-6; no reliable D call. The CDR3 spans 15 residues. Trimming cost V 3 bases and J 0 bases, with 6 bases left between them. From germline, CDR1 is SEHNR and CDR2 FQNEAQ (reference sequence). CDR3 sequence (DNA): TGTGCCAGCAGCTTGCAGAACTCTGGGGCCAACGTCCTGACTTTC. It translates to CASSLQNSGANVLTF.

This rearrangement joins TRBV2 to TRBJ1-5; 9 nucleotides agree with TRBD1. Germline trimming cut 6 bases from V and 4 bases from J; bases unmatched to any gene: 1. The germline V gene encodes CDR1 SNHLY and CDR2 FYNNEI. The CDR3 loop spans 13 amino acids. The CDR3 region has the DNA TGTGCCAGCAGGGGGACAGGGAATCAGCCCCAGCATTTT. Encoded protein: CASRGTGNQPQHF.

The chain uses TRBV7-6 and TRBJ2-5; 10 nucleotides align to TRBD2. This CDR3 has 15 amino acids. Germline CDR1 SGHVS, CDR2 FNYEAQ. Trimming took 5 bases from V and 0 from J; bases not matched to a gene: 3. CDR3 in amino acids: CASSGTSVYQETQYF. The CDR3 DNA follows: TGTGCCAGCAGCGGGACTAGCGTATACCAAGAGACCCAGTACTTC.

This chain links TRBV5-8 with TRBJ1-5; a weak D match, TRBD1 (5 bases). The CDR3 contains 13 residues. CDR1 and CDR2 (germline): SGHTS, YDEGEE. Trimming cost V 2 bases and J 4 bases, with 7 bases left between them. CDR3 in DNA: TGTGCCAGCAGCTTAGGGGAAAATCAGCCCCAGCATTTT. Its translation is CASSLGENQPQHF.

The genes are TRBV7-3 and TRBJ2-3; possible D gene TRBD1, 5 bases. The CDR3 loop spans 13 amino acids. CDR1 is SGHTA and CDR2 is FQGTGA in the germline V gene. V was pared by 5 bases and J by 12 bases, with 18 bases between. In DNA form, the CDR3 reads TGTGCCAGCAGCCCAGCAGGGCTTGAAGCCCAGTATTTT. It yields the protein CASSPAGLEAQYF.

The rearrangement uses TRBV5-5 and TRBJ2-7; 9 nucleotides align to TRBD1. The CDR3 is made up of 15 amino acids. V lost 4 bases, J lost 6 bases, and 11 bases stayed unmatched. The germline CDR1 and CDR2 sequences are SGHKS and YYEKEE (reference sequence). The CDR3 sequence is CASSDGTGSGSEQYF. The CDR3 nucleotides read TGTGCCAGCAGCGACGGGACAGGGTCAGGAAGCGAGCAGTACTTC.

Remarks on this clone: The sample has other DNA sequences that encode this CDR3 too. The V gene is TRBV12-3 or TRBV12-4, the J gene TRBJ1-2; a weak D match, TRBD1 (6 bases). V gave up 1 base and J gave up 5 bases, with 8 bases separating them. The CDR3 length is 13 residues. CDR3 bases: TGTGCCAGCAGTTTAGGACAGGATTATGGCTACACCTTC. Its protein product is CASSLGQDYGYTF.

This chain connects TRBV7-9 to TRBJ1-5; no clear D gene. There are 15 residues in the CDR3. Germline V gene lookup returns CDR1 SEHNR and CDR2 FQNEAQ (reference sequence). V lost 1 base and J lost 1, with 8 bases in between. Written as DNA, the CDR3 is TGTGCCAGCAGCTTAGGGGGAGGCAGCAATCAGCCCCAGCATTTT. Protein: CASSLGGGSNQPQHF.

This rearrangement joins TRBV29-1 to TRBJ2-5; the D gene is possibly TRBD1 (5 bases). The germline gives CDR1 SQVTM, CDR2 ANQGSEA. CDR3 size: 14 residues. Trimming took off 0 bases at V and 9 bases at J, with 17 bases between the two ends. The CDR3 reads CSVEDQGTHSAQYF. In DNA, the CDR3 is TGCAGCGTTGAAGACCAGGGCACCCATTCAGCCCAGTACTTC.

This chain connects TRBV9 to TRBJ2-7; D may be TRBD2 (6 bases). CDR3 length equals 15 residues. Germline CDR1 is SGDLS and CDR2 is YYNGEE. Trimming removed 0 bases from V and 0 bases from J, with 10 bases in between. The CDR3 region has the DNA TGTGCCAGCAGCGTAGGCGGGGTCAGCTCCTACGAGCAGTACTTC. Its protein product is CASSVGGVSSYEQYF.

J is TRBJ2-7 and V is TRBV5-1; possible D gene TRBD1, 6 bases. Trimming left V 4 bases short and J 3 bases short, with 11 bases between. CDR1 and CDR2 (germline): SGHRS, YFSETQ. This CDR3 comprises 13 residues. The CDR3 DNA is TGCGCCAGCAGCCCCGGGACATACTACGAGCAGTACTTC. Translation gives CASSPGTYYEQYF.

CDR3 bases: TGTGCCAGTAGTACCGGGACAGGGGATGGCTACACCTTC. It yields the protein CASSTGTGDGYTF. This chain connects TRBV19 to TRBJ1-2, with TRBD1 identical over 10 bases. The CDR3 is 13 amino acids. J was trimmed by 6 bases and V by 4 bases; bases with no gene match: 2. Germline CDR1 reads LNHDA; CDR2 reads SQIVND (reference sequence).

This chain uses TRBV28 with TRBJ1-5, with a tentative D call TRBD1 (5 bases). Germline V gives CDR1 MDHEN, CDR2 SYDVKM. V gave up 7 bases and J gave up 9 bases, with 22 bases separating them. This CDR3 is 15 amino acids long. Here the CDR3 DNA reads TGTGCCAGCACCCCACGGGGCAGCCGGGGGGGGCCCCAGCATTTT. This sequence encodes CASTPRGSRGGPQHF.

The genes are TRBV12-3 or TRBV12-4 and TRBJ1-3; no firm D call. V was trimmed by 7 bases and J by 3 bases, leaving 7 bases between them. The CDR3 is 12 residues long. The CDR3 region is CASTFSGNTIYF. In DNA form, the CDR3 reads TGTGCCAGCACTTTTAGTGGAAACACCATATATTTT.

The chain carries TRBV5-1 and TRBJ1-2, with D maybe TRBD1 (6 bases). The germline V gene has CDR1 SGHRS and CDR2 YFSETQ. V shed 4 bases and J shed 4 bases, with 11 bases lying between them. The CDR3 is 13 amino acids. CDR3 protein: CASSPDSRYGYTF. Written as DNA, the CDR3 is TGCGCCAGCAGCCCGGACAGCCGCTATGGCTACACCTTC.

The chain uses TRBV21-1 and TRBJ2-1; TRBD1 is the table's D call and was not checked against the DNA. TRBV21-1 is flagged as a pseudogene. The CDR3 is 17 amino acids. CDR3 sequence (DNA): TGTGCCAGCAGCCCATGGGCAGGGGTTATCCTGTACAATGAGCAGTTCTTC. Its translation is CASSPWAGVILYNEQFF.

The rearrangement joins TRBV2 to TRBJ1-5, with 10 bases matching TRBD1. CDR3 length equals 15 residues. The germline V gene encodes CDR1 SNHLY and CDR2 FYNNEI. Unmatched junction bases numbered 6, after V lost 6 bases and J lost 4 bases. In DNA form, the CDR3 reads TGTGCCAGCAGACTATGGGACAGGGGAAATCAGCCCCAGCATTTT. Translating it yields CASRLWDRGNQPQHF.

V is TRBV7-9 and J is TRBJ2-3, with 7 bases fitting TRBD2. Germline V gives CDR1 SEHNR, CDR2 FQNEAQ (reference sequence). Trimming cost V 3 bases and J 6 bases; bases outside gene matches: 6. This CDR3 is built from 14 residues. The CDR3, as DNA: TGTGCCAGCAGCTTTAGCGGGCCGCTGGATACGCAGTATTTT. Residues: CASSFSGPLDTQYF.

The V call is TRBV5-1, the J call TRBJ1-4, with 8 bases aligning to TRBD1. Germline CDR1 is SGHRS and CDR2 is YFSETQ. This CDR3 has 14 residues. The J segment lost 5 bases and the V segment lost 4 bases, leaving 4 bases of the junction unmatched. CDR3 residues: CASSPQGGNEKLFF. In nucleotides, the CDR3 is TGCGCCAGCAGCCCACAGGGGGGCAATGAAAAACTGTTTTTT.

J is TRBJ1-6 and V is TRBV5-6; weak D call: TRBD1 (5 bases). CDR1 is SGHDT, CDR2 YYEEEE, per germline. V lost 1 base and J lost 10, with 9 bases in between. This CDR3 is built from 13 residues. The CDR3 DNA follows: TGTGCCAGCAGCTTGAGGGGAAACTCACCCCTCCACTTT. The encoded protein is CASSLRGNSPLHF.

The V call is TRBV18, the J call TRBJ1-2, with 8 nucleotides matching TRBD1. V was pared by 3 bases and J by 3 bases, with 6 bases of the junction left unmatched. CDR3 length equals 15 residues. CDR1 is KGHSH, CDR2 LQKENI, per germline. The CDR3 region is CASSPDRGGDYGYTF. The CDR3 DNA reads as TGTGCCAGCTCACCCGACAGGGGCGGAGACTATGGCTACACCTTC. Together with reference TRBV18 and TRBJ1-2, the CDR3 gives the full variable domain: NAGVMQNPRHLVRRRGQEARLRCSPMKGHSHVYWYRQLPEEGLKFMVYLQKENIIDESGMPKERFSAEFPKEGPSILRIQQVVRGDSAAYFCASSPDRGGDYGYTFGSGTRLTVV.